Below, 5 T cell receptor beta chains from the same sample are listed, as sequenced in a study of T cells in Graves' hyperthyroidism and ophthalmopathy. The TCR beta CDR3 regions underwent amplification using RNA transcripts as the source. The primer set for the first-round RT-PCR of the TCR CDR3 was HTBI. MiXCR, applied by TCRdb to the multiplex PCR reads, yields one record per CDR3 protein. The data show around 800,000 distinct CDR3 sequences, roughly 40% seen once. Source material: blood. The receptors come from a young man with Graves' hyperthyroidism.

This clonotype showed up many times. This rearrangement joins TRBV29-1 to TRBJ1-1, with D uncertain. Trimming removed 6 bases from V and 8 bases from J, with 13 bases in between. Germline V gene data show CDR1 as SQVTM and CDR2 as ANQGSEA. CDR3 length: 11 amino acids. The CDR3 nucleotides are TGCAGCGTCGTCGGTGTGCTCGAAGCTTTCTTT. It encodes CSVVGVLEAFF.

The chain employs TRBV20-1 and TRBJ2-5; 8 bases match TRBD1. Looked up from germline, CDR1 is DFQATT and CDR2 is SNEGSKA (reference sequence). The CDR3 has 15 amino acids. V dropped 0 bases and J dropped 5; count of bases not matched to a gene: 8. The CDR3 DNA is TGCAGTGCTAGAGATCGGCAGGGGGCGGAGGAGACCCAGTACTTC. Residues: CSARDRQGAEETQYF.

This clonotype was seen a handful of times. The rearrangement joins TRBV7-2 to TRBJ2-7; 12 positions match TRBD1. V lost 4 bases and J lost 6; bases outside the gene matches: 7. CDR3 length equals 15 residues. The germline V gene encodes CDR1 SGHTA and CDR2 FQGNSA. The DNA for the CDR3 is TGTGCCAGCAGCTCTCCCCGGGACAGGGGGCTCGAGCAGTACTTC. It is translated as CASSSPRDRGLEQYF.

V is TRBV7-2 and J is TRBJ2-7, with TRBD2 matching over 9 bases. After removal of 6 bases from V and 2 bases from J, the junction contained 5 bases not matched to a gene. Germline V lookup: CDR1 SGHTA, CDR2 FQGNSA. The length of the CDR3 is 14 residues. The CDR3 is CASSKSGGTYEQYF. CDR3 DNA: TGTGCCAGCAGTAAAAGCGGGGGGACCTACGAGCAGTACTTC.

This clonotype was detected many times. This chain links TRBV7-9 with TRBJ1-2; 7 nucleotides agree with TRBD1. The CDR3 has 14 residues. J lost 6 bases, V lost 0 bases, and 4 bases had no gene match. In germline, CDR1 is SEHNR, CDR2 FQNEAQ (reference sequence). CDR3 amino acids: CASSLAQGDDGYTF. The CDR3 DNA is TGTGCCAGCAGCTTAGCCCAGGGGGATGATGGCTACACCTTC.